This TCR beta chain was sequenced during a study of blood T cell repertoires in COVID-19. As for the study in general: COVID-19 samples, acute and convalescent, were from the United States, Italy and Spain. The analysed material was cDNA or gDNA that came from T cells, B-cell-depleted T cells, or PBMCs.

Germline V gene sequence: CDR1 MNHEY, CDR2 SVGAGI. J lost 6 bases, V lost 7 bases, and 14 bases had no gene match. CDR3 size: 15 residues. As processed by the authors: Cell counts per sample came from amplifying reference gene primers. Assay used: immunoSEQ multiplex PCR; TCRdb lists only in-frame clones, some missing. V, J and clone size are taken as reported in that table, and D and trimming were inferred from the DNA itself. The table has some 56,000 clones, 81% seen once. The chain employs TRBV6-5 and TRBJ2-7, with 8 bases fitting TRBD1. Sequencing was performed on peripheral blood. This clonotype originated in a woman at least 80 years old with active or convalescent COVID-19. CDR3 nucleotide sequence: TGTGCCAGCACGTTTTTTGGACAGGGCACGGGCGAGCAGTACTTC. This translates into CASTFFGQGTGEQYF.